A single sample gave rise to the 22 T cell receptor beta chains below, sequenced in a study of blood T cell repertoires in COVID-19. Measured with immunoSEQ multiplex PCR; TCRdb has only the in-frame clones, and not every one. Of a few hundred thousand clones in the sample, around 81% were seen once. The sequencing sample was made of PBMCs or T cells enriched from blood (not recorded which). These receptors were taken from a man in his fifties or sixties who had recovered from COVID-19.

This chain connects TRBV6-4 to TRBJ2-2; D unclear. The CDR3 covers 14 residues. Trimming stripped 3 bases from V and 6 bases from J, with 11 bases between. CDR1 is MRHNA, CDR2 SNTAGT, per germline. The DNA for the CDR3 is TGTGCCAGCAGTGAGGCCTCGTCGTCCGGGGAGCTGTTTTTT. This translates into CASSEASSSGELFF.

This clone turned up a few times. The chain is built from TRBV10-1 and TRBJ2-3, with D perhaps TRBD2 (6 bases). The CDR3 has 15 residues. V was cut by 4 bases and J by 1 base, with 12 bases left in between. Germline V gene lookup returns CDR1 WNHNN and CDR2 SYGVQD (reference sequence). The CDR3 nucleotides read TGCGCCAGCAGTGCTGAGGCGGGGCGCACAGATACGCAGTATTTT. This sequence encodes CASSAEAGRTDTQYF.

The chain combines TRBV4-3 with TRBJ1-4, with TRBD1 identical over 9 bases. Trimming took 3 bases from V and 10 from J; bases not matched to a gene: 12. The germline V gene has CDR1 LGHNA and CDR2 YSLEER. This CDR3 has 16 amino acids. In DNA, the CDR3 is TGCGCCAGCAGCCACCACGTTACAGGGGGCGGCGGAAAACTGTTTTTT. It codes for CASSHHVTGGGGKLFF.

The CDR3 coding sequence is TGTGCCAGCAGCGTAGGACTAGCGGGGCCCTCCTACGAGCAGTACTTC. Protein sequence: CASSVGLAGPSYEQYF. The genes are TRBV9 and TRBJ2-7; TRBD2 matches 11 bases. Trimming at V came to 0 bases and at J to 0 bases, leaving 2 bases not matched to a gene. CDR3 size: 16 residues. The germline V gene encodes CDR1 SGDLS and CDR2 YYNGEE.

The chain uses TRBV10-3 and TRBJ1-1; a weak D match, TRBD1 (5 bases). CDR1 and CDR2 from the germline V gene are ENHRY and SYGVKD. V was pared by 7 bases and J by 1 base, with 10 bases between. This CDR3 is 13 amino acids long. The DNA for the CDR3 is TGTGCCATCAACGGTAGGGGGAACACTGAAGCTTTCTTT. This codes for CAINGRGNTEAFF.

The chain carries TRBV11-3 and TRBJ2-7; no reliable D call. V lost 6 bases and J 3 bases, leaving 18 bases between the germline ends. The CDR3 totals 15 residues. The germline gives CDR1 SGHNT, CDR2 YENEEA. The CDR3, as DNA: TGTGCCAGCAGTCCTCTAGTATCCTACCTCTACGAGCAGTACTTC. Its translation is CASSPLVSYLYEQYF.

The V and J genes are TRBV7-8 and TRBJ1-5; 9 positions match TRBD1. With 5 bases clipped from V and 7 bases from J, the junction kept 9 bases outside the gene matches. CDR1 is SGHVS and CDR2 is FQNEAQ in the germline V gene. CDR3 length: 15 residues. Here the CDR3 DNA reads TGTGCCAGCAGCACTAGACAGGGGGTAGGGCAGCCCCAGCATTTT. Encoded protein: CASSTRQGVGQPQHF.

The genes are TRBV24-1 and TRBJ2-1; 11 nucleotides align to TRBD1. Germline assignment: CDR1 KGHDR and CDR2 SFDVKD. Germline trimming cut 9 bases from V and 3 bases from J; bases unmatched to any gene: 6. The CDR3 has 15 amino acids. Here the CDR3 DNA reads TGTGCCACCGGACCGGGACAGGGGGTCTACAATGAGCAGTTCTTC. Amino acid sequence: CATGPGQGVYNEQFF.

J is TRBJ2-5 and V is TRBV30, with D perhaps matching TRBD1 (6 bases). The CDR3 spans 13 residues. CDR1 GTSNPN and CDR2 SVGIG come from the germline V gene (reference sequence). V lost 3 bases and J 7 bases, leaving 15 bases between the germline ends. CDR3: CAWRTGPSWTQYF. For the CDR3, the DNA is TGTGCCTGGAGAACAGGGCCAAGTTGGACCCAGTACTTC.

The chain couples TRBV5-1 to TRBJ2-1; possible D gene TRBD2, 6 bases. CDR1 SGHRS and CDR2 YFSETQ come from the germline V gene. The V and J ends lost 1 base and 5 bases respectively, with 13 bases between them. This CDR3 is 15 amino acids long. CDR3 in DNA: TGCGCCAGCAGCTTGCCAAGCGGGTCAGACAATGAGCAGTTCTTC. Encoded protein: CASSLPSGSDNEQFF.

V usage is TRBV7-6 and J usage is TRBJ1-6; a weak D match, TRBD1 (5 bases). The V end lost 5 bases, the J end lost 14 bases, and 25 bases lay between the germline ends. CDR3 size: 16 residues. CDR1 is SGHVS and CDR2 is FNYEAQ in the germline V gene. CDR3 sequence reads: CASSPLLGPRDSTLHF. DNA of the CDR3: TGTGCCAGCAGCCCTCTCCTGGGGCCTAGGGATAGCACCCTCCACTTT.

The V gene is TRBV4-1, the J gene TRBJ2-7; possibly TRBD1 for D (5 bases). The CDR3 spans 14 residues. Trimming took off 3 bases at V and 2 bases at J, with 11 bases between the two ends. From germline, CDR1 is MGHRA and CDR2 YSYEKL. CDR3 region: CASSQGRGPYEQYF. CDR3 coding DNA: TGCGCCAGCAGCCAGGGTAGGGGTCCCTACGAGCAGTACTTC.

The chain uses TRBV5-1 and TRBJ2-7; D gene uncertain. From germline, CDR1 is SGHRS and CDR2 YFSETQ. This CDR3 has 14 amino acids. Trimming stripped 0 bases from V and 0 bases from J, with 7 bases between. The CDR3 is CASSLVASSYEQYF. CDR3 in DNA: TGCGCCAGCAGCTTGGTAGCTAGCTCCTACGAGCAGTACTTC.

The chain couples TRBV28 to TRBJ1-5, with D tentatively TRBD1 (6 bases). The V end was cut by 6 bases, the J end by 5 bases, with 17 bases between. Germline assignment: CDR1 MDHEN and CDR2 SYDVKM. The CDR3 extends over 15 amino acids. The CDR3 reads CASSLPLGGDQPQHF. CDR3 DNA sequence: TGTGCCAGCAGCCTCCCTTTAGGGGGGGATCAGCCCCAGCATTTT.

V and J are TRBV27 and TRBJ2-3; TRBD1 aligns across 9 bases. CDR3 length: 16 residues. Trimming cost V 6 bases and J 4 bases; bases outside gene matches: 11. From germline, CDR1 is MNHEY and CDR2 SMNVEV (reference sequence). The CDR3 here is CASRPGQGSVPDTQYF. The CDR3 bases are TGTGCCAGCAGGCCGGGACAGGGATCGGTCCCAGATACGCAGTATTTT.

V and J are TRBV4-2 and TRBJ2-2, with TRBD2 matching over 7 bases. Germline-derived CDR1 and CDR2 are LGHNA and YNFKEQ. The ends lost 0 bases at V and 1 base at J; junction bases unmatched: 5. This CDR3 region has 17 residues. The CDR3 bases are TGTGCCAGCAGCCAAGATAGGGCTAGCGGGAACACCGGGGAGCTGTTTTTT. Encoded protein: CASSQDRASGNTGELFF.

V is TRBV5-1 and J is TRBJ2-2; no clear D. The germline V and J ends were trimmed by 0 bases and 0 bases, with 6 bases remaining between them. The CDR3 has 15 amino acids. The germline V gene encodes CDR1 SGHRS and CDR2 YFSETQ. The CDR3 region is CASSLESANTGELFF. CDR3 bases: TGCGCCAGCAGCTTGGAGTCAGCGAACACCGGGGAGCTGTTTTTT.

The CDR3 bases are TGTGCCAGCAGCTTAGCCGGGACAGGGCTTTACAATGAGCAGTTCTTC. It translates to CASSLAGTGLYNEQFF. The chain employs TRBV7-8 and TRBJ2-1, with 9 bases lining up with TRBD1. Looked up from germline, CDR1 is SGHVS and CDR2 is FQNEAQ. V shed 0 bases, J shed 4 bases, and the junction held 4 bases outside the gene matches. The length of the CDR3 is 16 residues. The variable domain in full, with the rest retrieved from reference TRBV7-8 and TRBJ2-1, is GAGVSQSPRYKVAKRGQDVALRCDPISGHVSLFWYQQALGQGPEFLTYFQNEAQLDKSGLPSDRFFAERPEGSVSTLKIQRTQQEDSAVYLCASSLAGTGLYNEQFFGPGTRLTVL.

This chain connects TRBV28 to TRBJ2-7; unclear D gene. The germline V gene encodes CDR1 MDHEN and CDR2 SYDVKM. This CDR3 has 11 residues. Trimming left V 7 bases short and J 7 bases short, with 11 bases between. The CDR3 coding sequence is TGTGCCAGCACCACCCCCGGGGAGCAGTACTTC. This sequence encodes CASTTPGEQYF.

The chain joins TRBV6-5 to TRBJ2-7, with TRBD1 as a possible D gene (6 bases). Between the trimmed V and J ends, which lost 1 base and 0 bases, there was a span of 13 bases. This CDR3 contains 16 residues. Germline CDR1 is MNHEY and CDR2 is SVGAGI. CDR3 region: CASSYLGTRTSYEQYF. The CDR3 coding sequence is TGTGCCAGCAGTTACTTGGGGACAAGGACCTCCTACGAGCAGTACTTC.

The chain couples TRBV9 to TRBJ2-4, with a weak D call TRBD2 (6 bases). Germline CDR1 is SGDLS and CDR2 is YYNGEE. This CDR3 has 15 amino acids. Trimming left V 1 base short and J 8 bases short, with 16 bases between. CDR3 amino acids: CASSVRAGSGDIQYF. DNA for the CDR3: TGTGCCAGCAGCGTAAGGGCGGGGTCGGGAGACATTCAGTACTTC.

The genes are TRBV7-3 and TRBJ2-3; 11 nucleotides align to TRBD2. The CDR3 extends over 16 amino acids. J was trimmed by 4 bases and V by 5 bases; bases with no gene match: 8. Germline V gene data show CDR1 as SGHTA and CDR2 as FQGTGA. The CDR3 DNA reads as TGTGCCAGCAGCGGACAACTAGCGGGGGCTTCAGATACGCAGTATTTT. Its translation: CASSGQLAGASDTQYF.